The next 10 T cell receptor beta chains were all read from a single sample in a study of cytomegalovirus exposure and HLA in healthy donors. This PCR relied on a set of 60 Vbeta primers and 13 Jbeta primers. TCRdb keeps only in-frame clones here, not all; method: immunoSEQ multiplex PCR. Of 85,000 to 100,000 clones detected, less than 80% appear once; the ten largest clones hold roughly 4.3%. Sequenced material: PBMCs. These receptor sequences come from a woman in her forties in good health and CMV-seropositive.

This clone showed up just a few times. The V call is TRBV6-1, the J call TRBJ2-2; 7 bases are shared with TRBD2. Trimming took 10 bases from V and 6 from J; bases not matched to a gene: 11. CDR1 and CDR2 from the germline V gene are MNHNS and SASEGT. The length of the CDR3 is 14 residues. The CDR3 reads CATGTTAFAGELFF. CDR3 DNA: TGTGCCACCGGGACTACCGCCTTCGCCGGGGAGCTGTTTTTT.

This clone occurred a few times. The genes are TRBV6-5 and TRBJ2-1; D might be TRBD2 (6 bases). CDR1 MNHEY and CDR2 SVGAGI come from the germline V gene. The CDR3 totals 15 residues. V was clipped by 6 bases and J by 2 bases, with 14 bases between them. CDR3 sequence: CASRSGWGPYNEQFF. DNA for the CDR3: TGTGCCAGCAGGAGCGGGTGGGGCCCCTACAATGAGCAGTTCTTC.

This chain connects TRBV5-1 to TRBJ1-5, with 8 nucleotides matching TRBD1. V was clipped by 2 bases and J by 7 bases; unmatched bases: 5. The CDR3 is 14 amino acids. Per germline, CDR1 SGHRS and CDR2 YFSETQ. CDR3 sequence (DNA): TGCGCCAGCAGCTTAACAGGGGGACAGCAGCCCCAGCATTTT. This gives the protein CASSLTGGQQPQHF.

The V and J genes are TRBV7-9 and TRBJ1-1, with D possibly being TRBD1 (5 bases). The CDR3 contains 14 residues. Trimming took 2 bases from V and 1 from J, leaving 8 bases between them. Germline lookup yields CDR1 SEHNR and CDR2 FQNEAQ (reference sequence). The CDR3 DNA reads as TGTGCCAGCAGCTTAACAGGAGCGAACACTGAAGCTTTCTTT. It is translated as CASSLTGANTEAFF.

The chain recombines TRBV27 with TRBJ2-1; 9 bases fit TRBD2. J gave up 2 bases and V 3 bases, and 5 bases lay outside the gene matches. The CDR3 has 16 residues. The germline V gene has CDR1 MNHEY and CDR2 SMNVEV (reference sequence). The CDR3 reads CASSLGGGRAYNEQFF. For the CDR3, the DNA is TGTGCCAGCAGTTTGGGGGGCGGGAGGGCCTACAATGAGCAGTTCTTC.

This clone was counted only a few times. The gene calls are TRBV5-8 and TRBJ2-7; 11 bases agree with TRBD2. The germline V gene encodes CDR1 SGHTS and CDR2 YDEGEE. The CDR3 is made up of 16 amino acids. Trimming at V came to 4 bases and at J to 4 bases, leaving 10 bases not matched to a gene. CDR3 nucleotide sequence: TGTGCCAGCAGCAGGTCCTTTAGCGGGAGGGGATACGAGCAGTACTTC. Residues: CASSRSFSGRGYEQYF. Drawing the rest from reference TRBV5-8 and TRBJ2-7, the complete variable domain is EAGVTQSPTHLIKTRGQQATLRCSPISGHTSVYWYQQALGLGLQFLLWYDEGEERNRGNFPPRFSGRQFPNYSSELNVNALELEDSALYLCASSRSFSGRGYEQYFGPGTRLTVT.

The chain carries TRBV2 and TRBJ1-5; D may be TRBD1 (6 bases). The CDR3 has 15 amino acids. Germline V CDR1 and CDR2: SNHLY, FYNNEI. V was shortened by 6 bases and J by 2 bases, with 14 bases between the two germline ends. In DNA form, the CDR3 reads TGTGCCAGCAGGGAACAGGGTAGAGGCAATCAGCCCCAGCATTTT. This gives the protein CASREQGRGNQPQHF.

This clone has just one count. The chain uses TRBV6-6 and TRBJ2-7, with a possible D match to TRBD2 (7 bases). Germline assignment: CDR1 MNHNY and CDR2 SVGAGI (reference sequence). This CDR3 has 13 residues. With 7 bases removed from V and 6 bases from J, the gap between germline ends came to 16 bases. DNA of the CDR3: TGTGCCAGCACCCCACAGGGAGGGGCCGAGCAGTACTTC. Its protein is CASTPQGGAEQYF.

The chain employs TRBV5-1 and TRBJ2-3, with TRBD1 matching 9 bases. The CDR3 loop spans 17 amino acids. Trimming at V came to 2 bases and at J to 3 bases, leaving 10 bases not matched to a gene. CDR1 and CDR2 (germline): SGHRS, YFSETQ. The CDR3 nucleotides read TGCGCCAGCAGCTTCGCACAGGGGGCGGTGGGGACAGATACGCAGTATTTT. Protein: CASSFAQGAVGTDTQYF.

The rearrangement joins TRBV6-1 to TRBJ2-1; 7 positions agree with TRBD2. This CDR3 is built from 13 residues. CDR1 and CDR2 (germline): MNHNS, SASEGT. J gave up 9 bases and V 1 base, and 3 bases lay outside the gene matches. The DNA of the CDR3 is TGTGCCAGCAGTGAAGGGCGGGAGCGTGAGCAGTTCTTC. Translated: CASSEGREREQFF.